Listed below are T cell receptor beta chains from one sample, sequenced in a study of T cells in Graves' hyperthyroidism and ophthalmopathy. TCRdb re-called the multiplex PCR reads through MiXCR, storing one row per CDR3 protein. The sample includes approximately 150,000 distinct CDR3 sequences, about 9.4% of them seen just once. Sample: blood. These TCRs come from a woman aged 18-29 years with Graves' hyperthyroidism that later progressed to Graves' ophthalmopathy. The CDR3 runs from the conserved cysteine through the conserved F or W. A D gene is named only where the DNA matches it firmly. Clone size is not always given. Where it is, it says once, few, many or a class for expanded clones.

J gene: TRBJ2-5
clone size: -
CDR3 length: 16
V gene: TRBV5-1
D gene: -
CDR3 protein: CASSLAGLEDKETQYF
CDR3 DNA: TGCGCCAGCAGCTTGGCGGGACTCGAGGACAAAGAGACCCAGTACTTC

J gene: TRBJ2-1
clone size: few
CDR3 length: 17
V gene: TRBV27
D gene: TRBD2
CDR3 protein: CASRQTSGAPRYNEQFF
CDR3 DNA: TGTGCCAGCAGACAGACTAGCGGGGCCCCGAGGTACAATGAGCAGTTCTTC

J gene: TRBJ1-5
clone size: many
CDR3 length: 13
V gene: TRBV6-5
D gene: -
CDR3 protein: CASSYSRNQPQHF
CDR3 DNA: TGTGCCAGCAGTTACTCGAGGAATCAGCCCCAGCATTTT

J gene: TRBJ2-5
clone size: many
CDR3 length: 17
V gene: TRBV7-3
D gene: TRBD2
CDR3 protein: CASSLGVLAGGMETQYF
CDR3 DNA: TGTGCCAGCAGCTTAGGGGTACTAGCGGGAGGTATGGAGACCCAGTACTTC

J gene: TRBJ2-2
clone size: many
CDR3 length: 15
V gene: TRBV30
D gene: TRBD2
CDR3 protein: CAWTLLAANTGELFF
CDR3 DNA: TGTGCCTGGACCTTACTAGCGGCGAACACCGGGGAGCTGTTTTTT

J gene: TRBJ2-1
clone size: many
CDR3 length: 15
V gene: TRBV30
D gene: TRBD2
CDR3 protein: CAWTRSGSEASEQFF
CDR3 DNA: TGTGCCTGGACCCGAAGCGGGAGCGAGGCTAGTGAGCAGTTCTTC

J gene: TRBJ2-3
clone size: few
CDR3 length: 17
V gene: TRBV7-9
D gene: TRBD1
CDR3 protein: CASSLAKTGGGFHTQYF
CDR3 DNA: TGTGCCAGCAGCTTAGCGAAAACAGGGGGCGGATTCCACACGCAGTATTTT

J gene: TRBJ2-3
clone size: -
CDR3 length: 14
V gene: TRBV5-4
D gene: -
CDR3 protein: CASSWDLDTDTQYF
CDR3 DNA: TGTGCCAGCAGCTGGGACTTAGACACAGATACGCAGTATTTT

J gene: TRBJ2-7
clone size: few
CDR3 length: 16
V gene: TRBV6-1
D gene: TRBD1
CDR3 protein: CASRPVSGTGGYEQYF
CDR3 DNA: TGTGCCAGCAGGCCTGTCTCCGGGACAGGGGGCTACGAGCAGTACTTC

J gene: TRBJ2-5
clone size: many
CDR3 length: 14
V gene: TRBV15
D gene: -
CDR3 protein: CATRGADELETQYF
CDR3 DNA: TGTGCCACCCGGGGGGCCGACGAACTAGAGACCCAGTACTTC

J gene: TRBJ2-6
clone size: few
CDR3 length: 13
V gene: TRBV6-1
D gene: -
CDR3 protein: CASRKTGANVLTF
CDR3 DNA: TGTGCCAGCAGAAAGACTGGGGCCAACGTCCTGACTTTC

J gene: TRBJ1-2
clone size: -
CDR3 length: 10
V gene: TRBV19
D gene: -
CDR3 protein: CASRNYSYTF
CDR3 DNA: TGTGCCAGTAGAAACTATAGCTACACCTTC

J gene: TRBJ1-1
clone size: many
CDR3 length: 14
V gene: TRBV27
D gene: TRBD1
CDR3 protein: CASSAGGVRTEAFF
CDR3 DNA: TGTGCCAGCAGTGCAGGGGGCGTGAGGACTGAAGCTTTCTTT